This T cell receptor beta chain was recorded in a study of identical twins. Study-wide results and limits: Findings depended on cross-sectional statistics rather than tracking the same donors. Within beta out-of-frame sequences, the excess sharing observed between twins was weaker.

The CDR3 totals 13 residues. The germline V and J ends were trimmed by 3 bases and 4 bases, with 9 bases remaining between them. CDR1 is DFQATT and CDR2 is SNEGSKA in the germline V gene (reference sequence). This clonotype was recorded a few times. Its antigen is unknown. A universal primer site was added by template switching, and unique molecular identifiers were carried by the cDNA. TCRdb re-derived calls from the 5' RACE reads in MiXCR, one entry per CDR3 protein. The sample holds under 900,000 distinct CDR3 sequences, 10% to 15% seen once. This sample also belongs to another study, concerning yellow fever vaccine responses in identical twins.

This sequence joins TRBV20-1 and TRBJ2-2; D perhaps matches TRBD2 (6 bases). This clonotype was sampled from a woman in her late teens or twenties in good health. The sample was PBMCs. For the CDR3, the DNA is TGCAGTGCTAGCGGGAGCGGCACCGGGGAGCTGTTTTTT. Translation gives CSASGSGTGELFF.